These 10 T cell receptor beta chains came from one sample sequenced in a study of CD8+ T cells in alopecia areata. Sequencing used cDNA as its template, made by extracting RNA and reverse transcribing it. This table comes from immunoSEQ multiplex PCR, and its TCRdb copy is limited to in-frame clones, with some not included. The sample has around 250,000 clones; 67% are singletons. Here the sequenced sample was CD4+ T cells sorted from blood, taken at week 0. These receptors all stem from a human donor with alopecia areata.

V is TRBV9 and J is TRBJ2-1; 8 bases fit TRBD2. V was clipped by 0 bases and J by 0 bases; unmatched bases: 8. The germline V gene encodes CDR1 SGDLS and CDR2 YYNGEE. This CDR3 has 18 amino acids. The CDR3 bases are TGTGCCAGCAGCGTAGCCCGTATAGCGGGGAGCTCCTACAATGAGCAGTTCTTC. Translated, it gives CASSVARIAGSSYNEQFF.

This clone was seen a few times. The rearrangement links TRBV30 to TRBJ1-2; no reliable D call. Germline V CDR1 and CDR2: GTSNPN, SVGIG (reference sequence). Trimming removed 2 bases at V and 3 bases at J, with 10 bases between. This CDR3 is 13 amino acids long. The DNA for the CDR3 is TGTGCCTGGAGTTTTAACGCTGACTATGGCTACACCTTC. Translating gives CAWSFNADYGYTF.

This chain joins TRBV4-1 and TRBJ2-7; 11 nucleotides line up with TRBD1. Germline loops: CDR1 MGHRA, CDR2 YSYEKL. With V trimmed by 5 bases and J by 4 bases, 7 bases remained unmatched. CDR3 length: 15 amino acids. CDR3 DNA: TGCGCCAGCAGCACAGGACAGGGGGCGCGGTACGAGCAGTACTTC. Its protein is CASSTGQGARYEQYF.

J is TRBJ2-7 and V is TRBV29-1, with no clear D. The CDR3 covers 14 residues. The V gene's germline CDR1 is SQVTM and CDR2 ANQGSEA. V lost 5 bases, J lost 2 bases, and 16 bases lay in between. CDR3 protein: CSVSGAGTTYEQYF. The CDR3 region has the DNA TGCAGCGTTTCTGGCGCAGGCACCACCTACGAGCAGTACTTC.

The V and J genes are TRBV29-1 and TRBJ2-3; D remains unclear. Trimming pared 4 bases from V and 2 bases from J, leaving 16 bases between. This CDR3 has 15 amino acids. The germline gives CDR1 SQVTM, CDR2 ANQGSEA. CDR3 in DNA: TGCAGCGTTGGCCTCCTGGGTCCGTCCACAGATACGCAGTATTTT. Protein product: CSVGLLGPSTDTQYF.

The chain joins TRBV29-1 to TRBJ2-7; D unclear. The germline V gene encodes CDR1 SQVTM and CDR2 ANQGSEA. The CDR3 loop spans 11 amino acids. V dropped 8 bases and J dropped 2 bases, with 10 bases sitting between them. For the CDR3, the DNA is TGCAGCACCCGGACGGCCTACGAGCAGTACTTC. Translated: CSTRTAYEQYF.

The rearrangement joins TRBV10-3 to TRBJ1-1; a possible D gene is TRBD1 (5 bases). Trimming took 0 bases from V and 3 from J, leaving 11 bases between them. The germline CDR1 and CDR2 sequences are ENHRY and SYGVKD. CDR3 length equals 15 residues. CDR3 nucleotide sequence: TGTGCCATCAGTGAGTCGACAGCGGTGTACACTGAAGCTTTCTTT. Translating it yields CAISESTAVYTEAFF.

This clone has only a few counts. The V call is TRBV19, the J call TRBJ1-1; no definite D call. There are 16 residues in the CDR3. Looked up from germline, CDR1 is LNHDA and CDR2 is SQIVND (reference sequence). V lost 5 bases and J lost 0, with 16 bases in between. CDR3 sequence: CASSSARNPMNTEAFF. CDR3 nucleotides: TGTGCCAGTAGTTCTGCCAGGAACCCAATGAACACTGAAGCTTTCTTT. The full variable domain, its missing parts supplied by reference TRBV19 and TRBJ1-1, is DGGITQSPKYLFRKEGQNVTLSCEQNLNHDAMYWYRQDPGQGLRLIYYSQIVNDFQKGDIAEGYSVSREKKESFPLTVTSAQKNPTAFYLCASSSARNPMNTEAFFGQGTRLTVV.

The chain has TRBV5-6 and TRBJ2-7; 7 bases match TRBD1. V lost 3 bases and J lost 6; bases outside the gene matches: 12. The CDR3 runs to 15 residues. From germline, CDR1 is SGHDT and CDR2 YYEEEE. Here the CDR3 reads CASSSPWDSVSEQYF. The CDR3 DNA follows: TGTGCCAGCAGCTCGCCTTGGGACAGCGTGAGCGAGCAGTACTTC.

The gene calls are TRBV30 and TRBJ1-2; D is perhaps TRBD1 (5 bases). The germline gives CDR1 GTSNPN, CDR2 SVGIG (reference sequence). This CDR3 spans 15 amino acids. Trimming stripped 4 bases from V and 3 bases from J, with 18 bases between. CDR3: CAWMRAGSGYYGYTF. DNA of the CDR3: TGTGCCTGGATGAGGGCAGGGAGTGGGTACTATGGCTACACCTTC.